A selection of T cell receptor beta chains follows, all from one sample in a study of blood T cell repertoires in COVID-19. Libraries were prepared by immunoSEQ multiplex PCR; TCRdb keeps only in-frame clonotypes and omits some of them. The repertoire holds about 220,000 clones, with over 60% as singletons. The sequencing sample was made of peripheral blood. The receptors shown here come from a woman in her 70s with acute or convalescent COVID-19. Both conserved end residues are part of each CDR3.

V	J	CDR3
TRBV5-1	TRBJ1-4	CASSSRQALKDATNEKLFF
TRBV3-1/TRBV3-2	TRBJ1-1	CASSQDEGGEAFF
TRBV18	TRBJ1-5	CASSLAGNGNQPQHF
TRBV7-6	TRBJ2-5	CASSSSGQGYQETQYF
TRBV10-1	TRBJ1-2	CASSVGPNYGYTF
TRBV11-2	TRBJ2-7	CASSFQRGAAYEQYF
TRBV18	TRBJ1-2	CASSPLTENYGYTF
TRBV5-1	TRBJ1-2	CASSLTGSYGYTF
TRBV7-3	TRBJ2-2	CASSLTKLSGAGGLNTGELFF
TRBV3-1/TRBV3-2	TRBJ2-1	CASSQVEGGYYNEQFF
TRBV10-1	TRBJ2-3	CASRRLAGTDTQYF
TRBV10-2	TRBJ2-7	CASRRGLAGGQTYEQYF
TRBV19	TRBJ2-2	CASSPGALNTGELFF
TRBV5-6	TRBJ1-4	CASSPQGTENEKLFF
TRBV24-1	TRBJ2-2	CATGTSGGAVTGELFF
TRBV5-1	TRBJ2-3	CASSWGMTGANLDTQYF
TRBV5-4	TRBJ1-2	CASSLVGLTRGYTF
TRBV6-5	TRBJ1-1	CASRVKGGVVTEAFF
TRBV11-3	TRBJ2-6	CASSSGTGANVLTF
TRBV2	TRBJ2-7	CASGVAYEQYF
TRBV7-8	TRBJ1-6	CASSFGTGIISPLHF
TRBV5-1	TRBJ1-6	CASSLDLGGNSPLHF
TRBV11-2	TRBJ2-2	CASNQPWQGSTGELFF
TRBV2	TRBJ2-5	CASSQDYQETQYF
TRBV7-2	TRBJ2-7	CASSLSGTSGWGEQYF
TRBV7-3	TRBJ2-4	CASSPGGALAKNIQYF
TRBV3-1/TRBV3-2	TRBJ2-7	CASSRGQVTEQYF
TRBV5-1	TRBJ2-1	CASSLTGNYNEQFF
TRBV19	TRBJ1-3	CASSIDNRGAGNTIYF
TRBV28	TRBJ2-2	CASSNGQVNTGELFF
TRBV7-6	TRBJ1-5	CASSLASAANQPQHF
TRBV6-5	TRBJ1-4	CASSYKDREKLFF
TRBV21-1	TRBJ2-3	CASSKEGATDTQYF
TRBV18	TRBJ2-3	CASSHDSSSTDTQYF
TRBV10-1	TRBJ2-3	CASWRSGIRTDTQYF
TRBV6-1	TRBJ1-2	CASSAGDRRAGSYGYTF
TRBV10-2	TRBJ1-4	CASRVRGEKLFF
TRBV3-1/TRBV3-2	TRBJ1-4	CASSYPGTGEKLFF
TRBV19	TRBJ2-7	CASSSSLAGHLVPSYEQYF
TRBV3-1/TRBV3-2	TRBJ2-7	CASSHRSREQYF
TRBV10-3	TRBJ1-6	CAISEGGSPNSPLHF
TRBV2	TRBJ2-1	CASSRGNEQFF
TRBV14	TRBJ2-4	CASSLTSGLAKNIQYF
TRBV15	TRBJ2-2	CATSDRGHDTGELFF
TRBV3-1/TRBV3-2	TRBJ2-3	CASSQNRGGTDTQYF
TRBV25-1	TRBJ1-1	CASSDGGTGRTEAFF
TRBV5-8	TRBJ1-6	CASSPGSSRSPLHF
TRBV2	TRBJ2-2	CASRGQKAGELFF
TRBV2	TRBJ2-1	CASSSTSGGASEQFF
TRBV5-4	TRBJ2-5	CASSLSGGAQETQYF
TRBV10-3	TRBJ1-2	CAIRPGQDYGYTF
TRBV7-6	TRBJ2-3	CASSFSGGDTQYF
TRBV7-2	TRBJ2-5	CASSLDGGSGTQYF
TRBV5-1	TRBJ2-1	CASSPRTSGGYNEQFF
TRBV15	TRBJ2-3	CATSSDYSGGAGDTQYF